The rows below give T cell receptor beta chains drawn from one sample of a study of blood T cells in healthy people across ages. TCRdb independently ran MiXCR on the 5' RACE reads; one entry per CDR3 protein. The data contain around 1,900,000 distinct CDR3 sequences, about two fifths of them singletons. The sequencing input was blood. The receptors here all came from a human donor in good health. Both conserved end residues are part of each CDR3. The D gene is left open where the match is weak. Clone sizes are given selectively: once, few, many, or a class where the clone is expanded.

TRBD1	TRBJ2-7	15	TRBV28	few	TGTGCCAGCAGCGACGACAGGGGGTTTTCCTACGAGCAGTACTTC	CASSDDRGFSYEQYF
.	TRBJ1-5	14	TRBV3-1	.	TGTGCCAGCAGCCATAACGGGGGCAATCAGCCCCAGCATTTT	CASSHNGGNQPQHF
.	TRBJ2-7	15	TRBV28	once	TGTGCCAGCAGTGTGGACCATCGGGCTCGGTACGAGCAGTACTTC	CASSVDHRARYEQYF
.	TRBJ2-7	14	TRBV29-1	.	TGCAGCGTTGACGTCGAGGGCACTTCCTACGAGCAGTACTTC	CSVDVEGTSYEQYF
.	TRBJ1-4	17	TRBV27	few	TGTGCCAGCAGTTTCTTGGCAAACACCGCAACTAATGAAAAACTGTTTTTT	CASSFLANTATNEKLFF
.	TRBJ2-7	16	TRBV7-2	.	TGTGCCAGCAGCTTAGTCCCCTTTAGCGATAGCCACGAGCAGTACTTC	CASSLVPFSDSHEQYF
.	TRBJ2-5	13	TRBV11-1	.	TGTGCCAGCAGCGACTACGTGGAAGAGACCCAGTACTTC	CASSDYVEETQYF
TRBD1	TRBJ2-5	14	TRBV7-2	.	TGTGCCAGCAGCTTACTGACAGGGGATGAGACCCAGTACTTC	CASSLLTGDETQYF
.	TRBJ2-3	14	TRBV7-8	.	TGTGCCAGTAACGGGAAGAAGTTAACAGATACGCAGTATTTT	CASNGKKLTDTQYF
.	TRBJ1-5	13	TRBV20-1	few	TGCAGTGCTAGTAGACGGGCCCGATTTGCCCAGCATTTT	CSASRRARFAQHF
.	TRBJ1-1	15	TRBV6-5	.	TGTGCCAGCAGTTACTCATGGTCGCCCCCACCCGAAGCTTTCTTT	CASSYSWSPPPEAFF
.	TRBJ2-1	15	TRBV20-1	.	TGCAGTGCTAGTCTCCCCAGGGATTTGAACAATGAGCAGTTCTTC	CSASLPRDLNNEQFF
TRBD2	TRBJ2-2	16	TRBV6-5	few	TGTGCCAGCAGACCACTAGCGGGGGGGCTCGCCGGGGAGCTGTTTTTT	CASRPLAGGLAGELFF
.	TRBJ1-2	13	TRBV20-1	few	TGCAGTGCCCCTTCCGACGGAAACTATGGCTACACCTTC	CSAPSDGNYGYTF
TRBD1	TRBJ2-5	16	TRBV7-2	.	TGTGCCAGCAGCTTAGTCTGGACAGGGGGTGGAGAGACCCAGTACTTC	CASSLVWTGGGETQYF
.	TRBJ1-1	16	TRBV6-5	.	TGTGCCAGCAGTTACTCCGGGGGGGTTTCATATACTGAAGCTTTCTTT	CASSYSGGVSYTEAFF
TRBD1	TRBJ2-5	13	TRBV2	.	TGTGCTTCGACAGGGTCCGGTCACGGGACCCAGTACTTC	CASTGSGHGTQYF
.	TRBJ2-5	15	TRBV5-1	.	TGCGCCAGCAGCCTCTTCGGACAGTACCAAGAGACCCAGTACTTC	CASSLFGQYQETQYF
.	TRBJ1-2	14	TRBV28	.	TGTGCCAGCAGTCGACCAGGGCTTTCCGCTGGCTACACCTTC	CASSRPGLSAGYTF
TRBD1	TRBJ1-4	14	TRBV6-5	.	TGTGCCAGCAGGACAGGGGGGCGGAATGAAAAACTGTTTTTT	CASRTGGRNEKLFF
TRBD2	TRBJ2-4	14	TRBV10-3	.	TGTGCCTCTCGACTAGCGGGGGGGCCTGGGGAGCAGTACTTC	CASRLAGGPGEQYF
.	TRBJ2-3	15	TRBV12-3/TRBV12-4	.	TGTGCCAGCAGTTTAACTACAGCGAGCACAGATACGCAGTATTTT	CASSLTTASTDTQYF
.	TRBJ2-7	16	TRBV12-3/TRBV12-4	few	TGTGCCAGCAGTTATAGGACACTATCTAAAGGGTACGAGCAGTACTTC	CASSYRTLSKGYEQYF
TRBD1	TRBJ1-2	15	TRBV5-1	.	TGCGCCAGCAGCCCACGACAGGGGATTAACTATGGCTACACCTTC	CASSPRQGINYGYTF
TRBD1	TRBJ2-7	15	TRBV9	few	TGTGCCAGCAGCGCCGGGACAGGGGCGTTCTACGAGCAGTACTTC	CASSAGTGAFYEQYF
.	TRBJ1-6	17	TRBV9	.	TGTGCCAGCAGCGTAGGTGTAGGGCGCTCCTATAATTCACCCCTCCACTTT	CASSVGVGRSYNSPLHF
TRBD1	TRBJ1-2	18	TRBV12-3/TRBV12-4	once	TGTGCCAGCAGTTTAGAGGACAGGGGCTTCTTTCCTAACTATGGCTACACCTTC	CASSLEDRGFFPNYGYTF
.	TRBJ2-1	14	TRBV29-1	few	TGCAGCGTGAATCAGGGGAGCTCCTACAATGAGCAGTTCTTC	CSVNQGSSYNEQFF
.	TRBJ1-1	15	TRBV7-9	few	TGTGCCAGCAGCTATAGCAGGGTTCTGAACACTGAAGCTTTCTTT	CASSYSRVLNTEAFF
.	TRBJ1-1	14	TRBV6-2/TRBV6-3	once	TGTGCCAGCAGCACGACCTGGGGTTACGCTGAAGCTTTCTTT	CASSTTWGYAEAFF
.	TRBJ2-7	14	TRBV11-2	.	TGTGCCAGCAGCTCCTTGGAAGCGCGGTACGAGCAGTACTTC	CASSSLEARYEQYF
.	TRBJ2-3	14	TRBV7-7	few	TGTGCTAGCAGCTTAAGTCGGATCACAGATACGCAGTATTTT	CASSLSRITDTQYF
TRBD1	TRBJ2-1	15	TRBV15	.	TGTGCCACCAGCAGAGTGATGAGACAGGGGAATGAGCAGTTCTTC	CATSRVMRQGNEQFF
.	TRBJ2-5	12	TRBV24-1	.	TGTGCCACCAGTGATTTCGAGGAGACCCAGTACTTC	CATSDFEETQYF
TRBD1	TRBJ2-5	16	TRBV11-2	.	TGTGCCAGCAGCCCATTTTACAGGGGCCGACAAGAGACCCAGTACTTC	CASSPFYRGRQETQYF
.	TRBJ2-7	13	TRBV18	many	TGTGCCAGCTCACCTTCGACGGGCTACGAGCAGTACTTC	CASSPSTGYEQYF
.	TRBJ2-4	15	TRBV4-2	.	TGTGCCAGCAGCCAAGATGGGAGGACTATAGGTGAGCAGTACTTC	CASSQDGRTIGEQYF
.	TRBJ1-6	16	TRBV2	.	TGTGCCAGCATTGCTGAGACCCCCGAGGGGAATTCACCCCTCCACTTT	CASIAETPEGNSPLHF
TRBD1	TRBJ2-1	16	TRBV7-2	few	TGTGCCAGCAGCTCGGACAGGGGAAGCTCCTACAATGAGCAGTTCTTC	CASSSDRGSSYNEQFF
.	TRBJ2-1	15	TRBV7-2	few	TGTGCCAGCAGCTTGGAGGTCACGGGCCGGGGTGAGCAGTTCTTC	CASSLEVTGRGEQFF
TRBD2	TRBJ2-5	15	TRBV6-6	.	TGTGCCAGCAGTTACTCGGGAGAGCGGGACGTAACCCAGTACTTC	CASSYSGERDVTQYF
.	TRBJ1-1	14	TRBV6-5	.	TGTGCCGGCAGTTTGCCAGGGTTGAGCACTGAAGCTTTCTTT	CAGSLPGLSTEAFF
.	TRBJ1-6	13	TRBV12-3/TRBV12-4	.	TGTGCCAGCAGTCCAATGATTAATTCACCCCTCCACTTT	CASSPMINSPLHF
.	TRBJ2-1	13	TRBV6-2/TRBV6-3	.	TGTGCCAGCAGTTGGGACTGGTACAATGAGCAGTTCTTC	CASSWDWYNEQFF
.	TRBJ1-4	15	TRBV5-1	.	TGCGCCAGCAGCTTGGAAGGGGCTCGGGATGAAAAACTGTTTTTT	CASSLEGARDEKLFF
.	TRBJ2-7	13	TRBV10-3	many	TGTGCCATCAGTGACAGGGTTAGTTACGAGCAGTACTTC	CAISDRVSYEQYF
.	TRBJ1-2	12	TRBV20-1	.	TGCAGTGCTAGAGATTGGTACTATGGCTACACCTTC	CSARDWYYGYTF
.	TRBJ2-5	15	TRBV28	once	TGTGCCAGCAGTCCGATTCCGGGGGCCCAAGAGACCCAGTACTTC	CASSPIPGAQETQYF